This T cell receptor (beta chain) was captured by sequencing in a study of cytomegalovirus exposure and HLA in healthy donors (dated by TCRdb to 2015 to 2018). Broadly, across the study: According to a later analysis, the approximately 130 validation repertoires were produced on the same platform as the 666 repertoires of the first cohort. The study aimed to test whether signatures of past pathogen exposure could be identified by cataloging public T cell receptors. Besides the first cohort of approximately 670 subjects, a separate validation cohort made up of some 110 different subjects was used. High-throughput TCR immunosequencing, statistical association of individual TCRs with disease status, and machine learning were combined to predict cytomegalovirus infection status. What the work shows at the level of the full study, not this receptor alone: The authors suggested that the approach could potentially be extended to other disease states and immunological phenotypes. A total of about 180 TCR beta chains were listed by the study as associated with cytomegalovirus. While some public TCRs were present in many individuals, most TCR sequences turned up only very rarely across donors. A few of the identified cytomegalovirus-associated TCR beta chains were confirmed in vitro to be specific for cytomegalovirus antigens. In a later analysis, TCRs clustered in the first cohort were found to also tend to co-occur in the approximately 120 validation repertoires, with 85% to 95% of cluster scores above 0. The classifier was reported to diagnose cytomegalovirus status with high specificity and sensitivity in both the original and validation cohorts. All 120 or so repertoires were used to score co-occurrence in the validation cohort in a later analysis, because that analysis had no HLA typing for the cohort.

This clone was seen a single time. The specificity of this receptor is unknown. Per-base quality was not reported, and no clone a single base away is much larger than it. CDR1 and CDR2 are read off the germline V gene as MNHEY and SVGAGI. The cysteine opens and the phenylalanine closes a CDR3 of 13 amino acids. Of the read, only the CDR3 DNA is kept; its 39 bases are in frame from base 1. Deletion took 5 bases off V and 6 bases off J, with a span of 11 bases between the germline ends. The donors belonged to the validation cohort of approximately 130 subjects, which was separate from the approximately 700-subject first cohort. To prepare the library, the immunoSEQ multiplex PCR assay was applied. As for how the authors treated the data: To diagnose cytomegalovirus status from the catalog of TCR beta chain sequences, a statistical classification framework was built. TCRdb carries this immuneACCESS record with in-frame sequences only. Its versions omit some clonotypes, under half of them owing to an unresolved V gene in the studies checked, with the rest unexplained. V, J and clone size derive from that table, while D and trimming were established from the DNA sequence. Counted in this sample were around 220,000 clones; 75% to 90% of them appeared once. 11% to 15% of the sample is held by the ten biggest clonotypes.

Sample: PBMCs. The source is a woman aged 25 to 45 in good health and CMV-seropositive. The chain is assembled from TRBV6-5 and TRBJ1-5; no D segment can be confidently identified. This receptor carries the CDR3 CASSEDLSQPQHF. In nucleotide form, the sequence is TGTGCCAGCAGTGAAGACCTCAGTCAGCCCCAGCATTTT.